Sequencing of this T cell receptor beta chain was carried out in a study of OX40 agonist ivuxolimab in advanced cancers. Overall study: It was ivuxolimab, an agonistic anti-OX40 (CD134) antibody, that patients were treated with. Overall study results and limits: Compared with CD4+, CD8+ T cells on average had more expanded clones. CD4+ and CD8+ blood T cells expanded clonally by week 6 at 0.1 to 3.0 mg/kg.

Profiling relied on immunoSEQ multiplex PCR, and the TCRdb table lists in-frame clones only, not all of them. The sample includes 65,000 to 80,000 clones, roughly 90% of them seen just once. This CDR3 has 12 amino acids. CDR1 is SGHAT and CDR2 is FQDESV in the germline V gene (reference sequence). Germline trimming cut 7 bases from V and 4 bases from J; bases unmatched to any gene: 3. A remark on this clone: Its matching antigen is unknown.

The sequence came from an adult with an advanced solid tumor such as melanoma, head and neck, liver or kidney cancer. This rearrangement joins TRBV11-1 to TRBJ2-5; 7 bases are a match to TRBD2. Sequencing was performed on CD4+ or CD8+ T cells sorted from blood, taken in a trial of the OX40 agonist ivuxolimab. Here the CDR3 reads CASTSGGETQYF. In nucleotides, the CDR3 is TGTGCCAGCACCTCGGGGGGAGAGACCCAGTACTTC.